This T cell receptor (beta chain) was profiled in a study of immune characterization of retroperitoneal liposarcoma. Each CDR3 protein is one row after TCRdb ran MiXCR on the PCR reads. Of around 3,000 distinct CDR3 sequences in the sample, approximately 42% are singletons; the top ten hold about 48%. The CDR3 consists of 11 residues. V was pared by 5 bases and J by 13 bases, with 12 bases between. CDR1 is SGHTA and CDR2 is FQGNSA in the germline V gene. The material sequenced was tumor tissue. This chain joins TRBV7-2 and TRBJ2-1; possibly TRBD2 for D (5 bases). This receptor was identified in a male donor with retroperitoneal liposarcoma. The DNA of the CDR3 is TGTGCCAGCAGCCAACTAGGCAACCAGTTCTTC. It yields the protein CASSQLGNQFF.